This passage covers 13 T cell receptor beta chains from one sample sequenced in a study of chemoradiotherapy in HPV16-positive cancers. This table comes from immunoSEQ multiplex PCR, and its TCRdb copy is limited to in-frame clones, with some not included. The table shows around 30,000 clones, with roughly 87% occurring only once. Sequenced material: blood, taken from a patient who underwent chemoradiotherapy. Every receptor here comes from a human donor with HPV-associated anogenital cancer.

V gene TRBV6-5 combines with J gene TRBJ1-1, with 9 bases matching TRBD1. J was trimmed by 0 bases and V by 8 bases; bases with no gene match: 4. The CDR3 spans 14 residues. Per germline, CDR1 MNHEY and CDR2 SVGAGI. The CDR3 DNA follows: TGTGCCAGCCGCGGGACAGGGATGAACACTGAAGCTTTCTTT. Translation: CASRGTGMNTEAFF.

This rearrangement joins TRBV7-6 to TRBJ1-2, with 9 bases matching TRBD1. The CDR3 totals 15 residues. Germline V CDR1 and CDR2: SGHVS, FNYEAQ. With V trimmed by 0 bases and J by 4 bases, 3 bases remained unmatched. The CDR3 coding sequence is TGTGCCAGCAGCTTAGCGGGACAGGGTACCTATGGCTACACCTTC. Translation gives CASSLAGQGTYGYTF. The variable domain in full, with the rest retrieved from reference TRBV7-6 and TRBJ1-2, is GAGVSQSPRYKVTKRGQDVALRCDPISGHVSLYWYRQALGQGPEFLTYFNYEAQQDKSGLPNDRFSAERPEGSISTLTIQRTEQRDSAMYRCASSLAGQGTYGYTFGSGTRLTVV.

This chain joins TRBV5-4 and TRBJ1-3; D is ambiguous. The CDR3 spans 17 residues. V lost 2 bases and J 0 bases, leaving 15 bases between the germline ends. Germline-derived CDR1 and CDR2 are SGHNT and YYREEE (reference sequence). The chain's CDR3 is CASSFGSQPDSGNTIYF. CDR3 DNA sequence: TGTGCCAGCAGCTTTGGGAGTCAGCCTGACTCTGGAAACACCATATATTTT.

The chain uses TRBV19 and TRBJ2-7; 7 positions match TRBD1. CDR3 length: 16 amino acids. The V and J ends lost 0 bases and 4 bases, in that order; junction bases with no gene match: 9. Germline V gene lookup returns CDR1 LNHDA and CDR2 SQIVND (reference sequence). CDR3 protein: CASSIDARGRIYEQYF. The CDR3 DNA is TGTGCCAGTAGTATAGATGCTAGGGGGCGCATATACGAGCAGTACTTC.

This chain connects TRBV7-8 to TRBJ1-3; a weak D match, TRBD1 (5 bases). CDR1 SGHVS and CDR2 FQNEAQ come from the germline V gene. This CDR3 has 16 residues. With 4 bases removed from V and 0 bases from J, the gap between germline ends came to 13 bases. The CDR3 DNA reads TGTGCCAGCAGCTCCCTCAGGGACGGCTCTGGAAACACCATATATTTT. This sequence encodes CASSSLRDGSGNTIYF.

CDR3 protein: CASSQGGLRDEKLFF. CDR3 nucleotide sequence: TGCGCCAGCAGCCAAGGCGGCCTACGGGATGAAAAACTGTTTTTT. The V and J genes are TRBV4-3 and TRBJ1-4; D is unclear. Germline V gives CDR1 LGHNA, CDR2 YSLEER. The CDR3 is 15 residues long. V lost 1 base to trimming and J lost 6 bases, with 12 bases between them.

The chain couples TRBV27 to TRBJ1-1; D is undetermined. Trimming cost V 2 bases and J 1 base, with 5 bases left between them. Looked up from germline, CDR1 is MNHEY and CDR2 is SMNVEV (reference sequence). The CDR3 has 13 residues. The CDR3 DNA follows: TGTGCCAGCAGTTTACAAGGGAACACTGAAGCTTTCTTT. It yields the protein CASSLQGNTEAFF.

V gene TRBV30 combines with J gene TRBJ1-6; TRBD1 aligns across 7 bases. Trimming removed 3 bases from V and 6 bases from J; junction bases left unmatched: 14. This CDR3 region has 17 residues. The V gene's germline CDR1 is GTSNPN and CDR2 SVGIG (reference sequence). CDR3 in DNA: TGTGCCTGGAGGAGCCTAAGGGGGCCCAGGAGTAATTCACCCCTCCACTTT. This encodes CAWRSLRGPRSNSPLHF.

The chain has TRBV6-1 and TRBJ2-1; D tentatively reads TRBD1 or TRBD2 (5 bases each). The germline V and J ends were trimmed by 8 bases and 7 bases, with 9 bases remaining between them. The germline gives CDR1 MNHNS, CDR2 SASEGT. The CDR3 has 11 residues. The CDR3 DNA is TGTGCCAGCGCTGAGGGGAATGAGCAGTTCTTC. Residues: CASAEGNEQFF.

This sequence joins TRBV6-4 and TRBJ2-1; 8 bases match TRBD2. There are 15 residues in the CDR3. J was trimmed by 8 bases and V by 2 bases; bases with no gene match: 8. CDR1 MRHNA and CDR2 SNTAGT come from the germline V gene. The CDR3: CASSDGASGSDEQFF. The CDR3 bases are TGTGCCAGCAGTGACGGAGCTAGCGGGTCCGATGAGCAGTTCTTC.

V gene TRBV2 combines with J gene TRBJ2-7, with D perhaps being TRBD1 or TRBD2 (5 bases each). This CDR3 contains 17 residues. In germline, CDR1 is SNHLY, CDR2 FYNNEI. V lost 3 bases, J lost 7 bases, and 25 bases lay in between. The CDR3 protein is CASSDPRGDRALREQYF. DNA for the CDR3: TGTGCCAGCAGTGACCCTAGAGGGGACCGGGCTTTGAGGGAGCAGTACTTC.

The chain couples TRBV7-2 to TRBJ1-3; perhaps TRBD1 as D (5 bases). V gave up 4 bases and J gave up 0 bases, with 10 bases separating them. Germline V lookup: CDR1 SGHTA, CDR2 FQGNSA. This CDR3 is built from 15 residues. The CDR3 sequence is CASSSRRGSGNTIYF. CDR3 bases: TGTGCCAGCAGCTCGAGGAGGGGCTCTGGAAACACCATATATTTT.

The chain couples TRBV6-1 to TRBJ1-5; the D gene is possibly TRBD1 (5 bases). Germline CDR1 reads MNHNS; CDR2 reads SASEGT. Trimming left V 0 bases short and J 9 bases short, with 9 bases between. The CDR3 is 13 amino acids. CDR3 sequence (DNA): TGTGCCAGCAGTGAAGCCTCCGGGGCGCCCCAGCATTTT. Translation gives CASSEASGAPQHF.